Sequencing of this T cell receptor (beta chain) was carried out in a study of blood T cell repertoires in COVID-19 (dated by TCRdb to 2020 to 2022). With respect to the entire study: Samples from collaborators originated in the United States, Italy and Spain and spanned both the acute and convalescent phases of COVID-19. The material from the prospective study consisted of cDNA or gDNA derived from T cells, B-cell-depleted T cells, or PBMCs. Subjects who had been exposed to COVID-19, were actively infected with it, or had recovered from it provided the deeply sampled blood TCRbeta repertoires that made up the dataset. The repertoires were released in a freely available public database meant as a resource for research on the immune response to SARS-CoV-2. Samples were obtained from the ongoing ImmuneRACE study (first 160 participants) and from about 1,300 subjects provided by 6 global collaborators. Nearly every sample came with metadata listing a de-identified subject ID, COVID-19 status, age in years and sex. HLA class I and class II types, where available, came from metadata supplied by the sample provider rather than from assay-based typing. Broad study findings and their caveats: How much clinical and demographic metadata was included differed by source and by participant, and the metadata was provided uncurated.

CDR3 length: 14 amino acids, cysteine to phenylalanine. The kept DNA is CDR3 alone, 42 bases in frame from the first base. CDR1 is given as KGHSY and CDR2 as FQNENV, both from the germline V gene. After removal of 4 bases from V and 2 bases from J, the junction retains 4 bases not matched to a gene. TCRbeta CDR3 regions were amplified from genomic DNA by means of the immunoSEQ Assay, a bias-controlled multiplex PCR. For the original study's pipeline: The number of nucleated cells in each sample was estimated by amplification of reference gene primers within the assay. To quantify the absolute abundance of each unique TCRbeta CDR3 rearrangement, sequence reads were collapsed and filtered. Productive Simpson clonality was computed per sample as the square root of Simpson's diversity index over productive rearrangements. TCRdb's version of the immuneACCESS table is confined to in-frame rearrangements and falls short of the full clone set. An unresolved V gene accounts for under half of the shortfall where checked; the remainder is of unknown origin. V, J and clone size were drawn from that table, and D and trimming were deduced from the DNA. This sample gives under 350,000 clones in total; about 88% of them show up just once. The ten largest clones capture about 2.4% of the sample.

In regard to this clone: Its antigen target is currently unknown. Base qualities are not at hand, and no much larger clone is one base apart.

Participants in the prospective study were aged roughly 18 to 90 years, lived in approximately 26 United States geographic areas, and enrolled through a virtual design. In the prospective study, participants were assigned to cohorts based on the clinical history participants reported in a screening survey and a study questionnaire. For ImmuneRACE Cohort 3, a participant was defined as recovered based on two consecutive negative NP/OP PCR tests, clearance by a healthcare professional, or resolution of symptoms. In the prospective study, whole blood, serum and a nasopharyngeal or oropharyngeal swab were collected from each participant by mobile phlebotomists. Prospective study participants could optionally give additional blood draws and questionnaires over an approximately two-month period. Prospective study blood samples were shipped either frozen or at room temperature before DNA extraction.

In this chain, TRBV16 is recombined with TRBJ2-7; the central 8 bases match TRBD1. The sequencing sample was made of PBMCs or T cells enriched from blood (not recorded which). The TCR originated in a man aged 55 to 70 who had recovered from COVID-19. The nucleotide sequence reads TGTGCCAGCAGCCCTGGGACAGGTCCCTACGAGCAGTACTTC. Translated, this gives CASSPGTGPYEQYF.